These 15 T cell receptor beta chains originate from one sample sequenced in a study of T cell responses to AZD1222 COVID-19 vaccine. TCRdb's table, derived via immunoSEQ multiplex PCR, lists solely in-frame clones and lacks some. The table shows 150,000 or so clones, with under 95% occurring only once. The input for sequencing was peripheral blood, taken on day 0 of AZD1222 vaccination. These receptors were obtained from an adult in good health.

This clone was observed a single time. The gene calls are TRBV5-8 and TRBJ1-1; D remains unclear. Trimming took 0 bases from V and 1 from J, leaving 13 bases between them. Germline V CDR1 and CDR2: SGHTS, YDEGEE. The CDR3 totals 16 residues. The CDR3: CASSLDWRHSNTEAFF. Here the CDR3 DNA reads TGTGCCAGCAGCTTGGATTGGAGACACTCGAACACTGAAGCTTTCTTT. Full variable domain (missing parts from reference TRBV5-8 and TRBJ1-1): EAGVTQSPTHLIKTRGQQATLRCSPISGHTSVYWYQQALGLGLQFLLWYDEGEERNRGNFPPRFSGRQFPNYSSELNVNALELEDSALYLCASSLDWRHSNTEAFFGQGTRLTVV.

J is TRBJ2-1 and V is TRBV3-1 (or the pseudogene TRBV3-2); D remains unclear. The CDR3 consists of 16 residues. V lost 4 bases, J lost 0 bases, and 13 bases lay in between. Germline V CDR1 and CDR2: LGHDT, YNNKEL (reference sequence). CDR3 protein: CASSLDPFNSYNEQFF. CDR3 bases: TGTGCCAGCAGCCTCGACCCTTTTAACTCCTACAATGAGCAGTTCTTC.

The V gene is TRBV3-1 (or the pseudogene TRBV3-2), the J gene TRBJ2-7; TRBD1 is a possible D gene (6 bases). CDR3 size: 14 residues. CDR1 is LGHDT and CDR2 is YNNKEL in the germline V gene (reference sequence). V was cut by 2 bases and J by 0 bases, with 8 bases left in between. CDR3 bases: TGTGCCAGCAGCCAATCCAGGGGCTCCTACGAGCAGTACTTC. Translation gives CASSQSRGSYEQYF.

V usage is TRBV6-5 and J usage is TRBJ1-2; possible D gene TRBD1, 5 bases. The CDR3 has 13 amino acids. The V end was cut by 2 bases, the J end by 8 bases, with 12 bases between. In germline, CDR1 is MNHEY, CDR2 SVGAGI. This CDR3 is CASSYGANWGYTF. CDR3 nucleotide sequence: TGTGCCAGCAGTTACGGGGCTAACTGGGGCTACACCTTC.

DNA of the CDR3: TGCGCCAGCAGCTTGGACAGGGGTCCTGAAGCTTTCTTT. It translates to CASSLDRGPEAFF. The chain combines TRBV5-1 with TRBJ1-1; 7 nucleotides match TRBD1. Germline CDR1 SGHRS, CDR2 YFSETQ. Trimming at V came to 0 bases and at J to 6 bases, leaving 2 bases not matched to a gene. The CDR3 is 13 residues long.

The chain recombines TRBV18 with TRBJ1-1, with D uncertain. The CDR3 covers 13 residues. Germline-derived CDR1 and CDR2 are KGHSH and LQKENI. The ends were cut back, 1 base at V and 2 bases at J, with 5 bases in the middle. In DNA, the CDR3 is TGTGCCAGCTCACCACGCACTAACACTGAAGCTTTCTTT. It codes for CASSPRTNTEAFF.

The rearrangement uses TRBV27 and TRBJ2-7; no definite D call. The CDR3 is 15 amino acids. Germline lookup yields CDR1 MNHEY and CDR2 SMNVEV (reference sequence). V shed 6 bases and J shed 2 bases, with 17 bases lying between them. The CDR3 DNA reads TGTGCCAGCAGCCTAACAGCCGTTAATACCTACGAGCAGTACTTC. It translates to CASSLTAVNTYEQYF.

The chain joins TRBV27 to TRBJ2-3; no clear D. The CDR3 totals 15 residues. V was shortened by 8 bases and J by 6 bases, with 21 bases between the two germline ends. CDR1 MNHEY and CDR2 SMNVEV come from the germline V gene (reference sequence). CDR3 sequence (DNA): TGTGCCAGCCGCACTCAGGATCGACCGTGGGATACGCAGTATTTT. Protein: CASRTQDRPWDTQYF.

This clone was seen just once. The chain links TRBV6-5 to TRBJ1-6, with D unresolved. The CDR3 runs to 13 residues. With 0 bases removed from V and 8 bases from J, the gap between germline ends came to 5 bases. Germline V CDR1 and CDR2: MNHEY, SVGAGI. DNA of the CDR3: TGTGCCAGCAGTTACTCGAATCATTCACCCCTCCACTTT. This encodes CASSYSNHSPLHF.

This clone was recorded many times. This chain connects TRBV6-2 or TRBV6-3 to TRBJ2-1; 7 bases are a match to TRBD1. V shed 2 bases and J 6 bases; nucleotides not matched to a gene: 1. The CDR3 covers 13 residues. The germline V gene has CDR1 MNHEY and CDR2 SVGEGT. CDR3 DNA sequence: TGTGCCAGCAGTTACCGGGACAGCAATGAGCAGTTCTTC. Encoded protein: CASSYRDSNEQFF.

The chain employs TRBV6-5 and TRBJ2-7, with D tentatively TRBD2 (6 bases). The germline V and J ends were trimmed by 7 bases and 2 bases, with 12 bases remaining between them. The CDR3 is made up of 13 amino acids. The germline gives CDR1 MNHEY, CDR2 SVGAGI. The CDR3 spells CASTREWAYEQYF. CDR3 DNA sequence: TGTGCCAGCACCCGGGAGTGGGCCTACGAGCAGTACTTC.

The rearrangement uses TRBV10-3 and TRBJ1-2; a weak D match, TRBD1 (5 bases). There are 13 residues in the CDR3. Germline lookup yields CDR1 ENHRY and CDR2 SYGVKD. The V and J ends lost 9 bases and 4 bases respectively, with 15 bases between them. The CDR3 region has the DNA TGTGCCATTCTCAGGGATCCTTCCTATGGCTACACCTTC. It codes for CAILRDPSYGYTF.

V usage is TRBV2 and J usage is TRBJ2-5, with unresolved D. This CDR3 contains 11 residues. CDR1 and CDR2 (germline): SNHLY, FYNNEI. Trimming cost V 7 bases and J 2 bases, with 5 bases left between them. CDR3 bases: TGTGCCAGCACCCTTCAAGAGACCCAGTACTTC. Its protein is CASTLQETQYF.

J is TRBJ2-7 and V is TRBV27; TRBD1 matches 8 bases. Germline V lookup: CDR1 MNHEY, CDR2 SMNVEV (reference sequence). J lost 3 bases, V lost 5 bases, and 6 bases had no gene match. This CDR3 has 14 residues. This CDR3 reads CASSRTGTLYEQYF. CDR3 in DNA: TGTGCCAGCAGTAGGACAGGGACCCTCTACGAGCAGTACTTC.

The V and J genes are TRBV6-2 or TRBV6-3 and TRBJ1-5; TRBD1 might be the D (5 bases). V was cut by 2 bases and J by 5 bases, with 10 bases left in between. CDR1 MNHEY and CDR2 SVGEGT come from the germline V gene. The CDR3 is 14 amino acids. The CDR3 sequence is CASSYVARDQPQHF. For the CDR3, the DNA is TGTGCCAGCAGTTACGTAGCCAGGGATCAGCCCCAGCATTTT.